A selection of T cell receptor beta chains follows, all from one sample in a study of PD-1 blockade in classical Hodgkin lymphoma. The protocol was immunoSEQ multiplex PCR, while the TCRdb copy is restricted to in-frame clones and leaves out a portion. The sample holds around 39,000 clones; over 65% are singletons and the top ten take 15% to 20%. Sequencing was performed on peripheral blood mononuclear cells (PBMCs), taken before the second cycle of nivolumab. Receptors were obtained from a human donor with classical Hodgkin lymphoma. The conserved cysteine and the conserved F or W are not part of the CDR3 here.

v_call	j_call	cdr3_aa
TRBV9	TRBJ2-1	ASSVRGAENNEQF
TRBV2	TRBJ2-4	ASSVGSWYIQY
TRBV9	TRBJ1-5	ASSVGRDLGQPQH
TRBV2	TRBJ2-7	ASTDSRGTGPYEQY
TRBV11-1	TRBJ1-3	ASSFRGNTIY
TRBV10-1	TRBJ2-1	ASSGGTSGGEFYNEQF
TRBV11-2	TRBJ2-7	ASSLDPAYEQY
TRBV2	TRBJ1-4	ASSEGVEKLF
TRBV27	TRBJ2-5	ASSITPGSRETQY
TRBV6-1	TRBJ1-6	ASSSLGGGNSPLH
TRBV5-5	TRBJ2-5	ASSLELAGGRETQY
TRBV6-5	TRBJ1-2	ASSYSGNYGYT
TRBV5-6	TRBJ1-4	ASSLAATNEKLF
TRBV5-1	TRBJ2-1	ASSLAGNREHEQF
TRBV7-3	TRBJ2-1	ASSASGGAYNEQF
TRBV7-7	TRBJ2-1	ASSSGLANEQF
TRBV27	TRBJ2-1	ASSLRQGQNEQF
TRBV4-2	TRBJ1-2	ASSQNRGQGRYGYT
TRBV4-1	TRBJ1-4	ASSQAGTYNEKLF
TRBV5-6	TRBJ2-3	ASSLGGIADTQY
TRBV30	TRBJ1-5	AWSIGQNQPQH
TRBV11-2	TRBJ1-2	ASSLGLAMSYT
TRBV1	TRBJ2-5	TSSRLAGGHQETQY
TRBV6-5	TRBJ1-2	ASSFPRQERTSYT
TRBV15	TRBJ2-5	ATSRGRAQETQY
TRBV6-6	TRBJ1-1	ASSPGHSLNTEAF
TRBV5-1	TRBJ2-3	ASSSIGNTDTQY
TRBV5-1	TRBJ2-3	AGDSSTDTQY
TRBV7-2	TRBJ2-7	ASSLWSGGNYEQY
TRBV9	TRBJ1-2	ASGQALGGYT
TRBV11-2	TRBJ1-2	ASSSDRGLGYT
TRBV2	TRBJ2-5	ASSGDRGGQETQY
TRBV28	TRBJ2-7	ASTLASTVPYEQY
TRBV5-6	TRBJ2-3	ASSLKSSGGTADTQY
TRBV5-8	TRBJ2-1	AREGARGNEQF
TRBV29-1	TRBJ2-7	SVEGDRDRGNFHEQY
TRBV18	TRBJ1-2	ASSPRSLGYGYT
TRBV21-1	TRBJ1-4	PAEQVTNEKLF
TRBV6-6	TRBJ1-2	ASSFPGQGLGGYT
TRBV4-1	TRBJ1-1	ASSQGGGQGNTEAF
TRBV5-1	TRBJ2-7	ASSLGAGGEQY
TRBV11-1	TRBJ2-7	ASSLEGQTSYEQY
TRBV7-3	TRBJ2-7	AGTGEAYEQY
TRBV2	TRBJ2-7	ASSVAMAAGEQY
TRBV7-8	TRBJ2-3	ASSWYGGAIRTDTQY
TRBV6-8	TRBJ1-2	ASSYSRDRVAVNYGYT
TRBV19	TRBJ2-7	ASSMAP